A selection of T cell receptor beta chains follows, all from one sample in a study of cytomegalovirus exposure and HLA in healthy donors. TCRdb keeps only in-frame clones here, not all; method: immunoSEQ multiplex PCR. The sample holds 130,000 or so clones, 89% seen once. The material sequenced was PBMCs. The receptor set was obtained from a man aged 30 to 39 in good health and CMV-seronegative. Both conserved end residues are part of each CDR3. The D gene is left open where the match is weak. A clone size is listed for some rows: how often the clone was seen (once, few, many), or a class if it is expanded.

>-|TRBD2|17|TRBV7-2|TRBJ2-7
CASSSPGLAGARYEQYF
TGTGCCAGCAGCTCCCCGGGACTAGCGGGGGCACGCTACGAGCAGTACTTC
>-|-|14|TRBV11-2|TRBJ2-3
CASSPGSYTDTQYF
TGTGCCAGCAGCCCCGGGTCATACACAGATACGCAGTATTTT
>-|-|14|TRBV19|TRBJ2-2
CASSATANTGELFF
TGTGCCAGTAGTGCGACTGCGAACACCGGGGAGCTGTTTTTT
>-|-|13|TRBV11-2|TRBJ2-7
CASSLSDLYEQYF
TGTGCCAGCAGCTTAAGCGACCTCTACGAGCAGTACTTC
>-|TRBD2|15|TRBV5-4|TRBJ2-3
CASSFAGVSTDTQYF
TGTGCCAGCAGCTTCGCGGGGGTTAGCACAGATACGCAGTATTTT
>-|-|13|TRBV7-2|TRBJ2-1
CASSSGWGDEQFF
TGTGCCAGCAGCTCCGGATGGGGCGATGAGCAGTTCTTC
>-|-|16|TRBV4-1|TRBJ1-4
CASSKSKRGENEKLFF
TGCGCCAGCAGCAAATCGAAAAGAGGAGAGAATGAAAAACTGTTTTTT
>-|TRBD1|15|TRBV2|TRBJ1-2
CASSVRTGPTYGYTF
TGTGCCAGCAGTGTAAGGACAGGGCCCACCTATGGCTACACCTTC
>once|-|14|TRBV27|TRBJ2-2
CASSLSGATGELFF
TGTGCCAGCAGTTTATCCGGAGCCACCGGGGAGCTGTTTTTT
>-|TRBD1|13|TRBV5-4|TRBJ2-1
CASSPGTANEQFF
TGTGCCAGCAGCCCAGGGACAGCGAATGAGCAGTTCTTC
>-|TRBD1|17|TRBV5-6|TRBJ1-2
CASSLSGQGAEDYGYTF
TGTGCCAGCAGCTTGTCGGGACAGGGGGCTGAGGACTATGGCTACACCTTC
>-|TRBD1|13|TRBV18|TRBJ2-7
CASSPGTGSWQYF
TGTGCCAGCTCACCCGGGACAGGGAGTTGGCAGTACTTC
>-|TRBD2|15|TRBV4-2|TRBJ2-1
CASRQLAGTYNEQFF
TGTGCCAGCAGACAACTAGCGGGTACCTACAATGAGCAGTTCTTC
>-|TRBD1|16|TRBV28|TRBJ2-2
CASRDGGQGFAGELFF
TGTGCCAGCAGGGATGGGGGACAGGGGTTTGCCGGGGAGCTGTTTTTT
>-|-|13|TRBV6-5|TRBJ2-7
CASSDLGGGKQYF
TGTGCCAGCAGCGACCTAGGGGGGGGAAAGCAGTACTTC
>-|TRBD1|15|TRBV19|TRBJ2-5
CASSQGQAGQETQYF
TGTGCCAGTAGCCAGGGACAGGCAGGCCAAGAGACCCAGTACTTC
>-|-|18|TRBV15|TRBJ1-1
CATSRDVGLPPGGPEAFF
TGTGCCACCAGCAGAGATGTGGGACTTCCTCCCGGAGGCCCTGAAGCTTTCTTT
>-|TRBD1|13|TRBV25-1|TRBJ2-5
CASSYDRAETQYF
TGTGCCAGCAGTTACGACAGGGCGGAGACCCAGTACTTC
>-|TRBD2|16|TRBV13|TRBJ2-4
CASSWSTSGGKNIQYF
TGTGCCAGCAGCTGGTCTACTAGCGGGGGCAAAAACATTCAGTACTTC
>few|TRBD1|13|TRBV28|TRBJ1-2
CASRLFQGEGYTF
TGTGCCAGCAGACTATTCCAGGGGGAGGGCTACACCTTC
>-|TRBD2|14|TRBV6-6|TRBJ2-2
CASRAAGGLGELFF
TGTGCCAGCAGGGCCGCGGGGGGGCTGGGGGAGCTGTTTTTT
>-|-|12|TRBV11-3|TRBJ2-7
CASSLGRSEQYF
TGTGCCAGCAGCTTAGGGAGGTCCGAGCAGTACTTC
>-|TRBD1|15|TRBV6-1|TRBJ2-7
CASSVGQGTSYEQYF
TGTGCCAGCAGTGTGGGACAGGGTACTTCCTACGAGCAGTACTTC
>few|-|13|TRBV6-5|TRBJ1-5
CASSYESNQPQHF
TGTGCCAGCAGTTACGAGAGCAATCAGCCCCAGCATTTT
>-|TRBD1|15|TRBV2|TRBJ1-5
CASSVETGGGQPQHF
TGTGCCAGCAGTGTGGAGACAGGGGGTGGTCAGCCCCAGCATTTT
>-|-|13|TRBV6-5|TRBJ1-2
CASSPGGNYGYTF
TGTGCCAGCAGTCCTGGAGGGAACTATGGCTACACCTTC
>-|-|11|TRBV20-1|TRBJ1-3
CSVAGGNTIYF
TGCAGCGTCGCAGGCGGGAACACCATATATTTT
>-|TRBD1|14|TRBV4-2|TRBJ2-7
CASSQAGQGYEQYF
TGTGCCAGCAGCCAAGCGGGACAGGGTTACGAGCAGTACTTC
>-|-|12|TRBV27|TRBJ2-1
CASSLRGYEQFF
TGTGCCAGCAGTTTACGGGGGTATGAGCAGTTCTTC
>-|-|15|TRBV4-3|TRBJ2-7
CASSQDWQVSYEQYF
TGCGCCAGCAGCCAAGATTGGCAGGTTAGCTACGAGCAGTACTTC
>-|TRBD1|16|TRBV18|TRBJ2-7
CASSPPQGQSRSEQYF
TGTGCCAGCTCACCACCCCAGGGACAGAGTCGGTCCGAGCAGTACTTC
>-|-|14|TRBV9|TRBJ2-1
CASSARRASNEQFF
TGTGCCAGCAGCGCCCGGAGGGCTAGCAATGAGCAGTTCTTC
>-|TRBD1|13|TRBV2|TRBJ1-2
CASCWDSNYGYTF
TGTGCCAGCTGTTGGGACAGTAACTATGGCTACACCTTC
>-|-|12|TRBV10-3|TRBJ1-1
CAIRRENTEAFF
TGTGCCATCAGACGGGAGAACACTGAAGCTTTCTTT
>-|-|15|TRBV18|TRBJ2-2
CASFWDNRNTGELFF
TGTGCCAGCTTTTGGGACAATCGGAACACCGGGGAGCTGTTTTTT
>-|TRBD1|11|TRBV6-5|TRBJ1-2
CASGTGVGYTF
TGTGCCAGCGGGACAGGGGTTGGCTACACCTTC
>few|TRBD2|15|TRBV29-1|TRBJ2-7
CSVLGGVDRPYEQYF
TGCAGCGTTTTGGGGGGGGTGGACCGACCCTACGAGCAGTACTTC
>-|-|15|TRBV18|TRBJ2-3
CASSPPGSSTDTQYF
TGTGCCAGCTCACCACCGGGCTCTAGCACAGATACGCAGTATTTT
>-|-|14|TRBV7-2|TRBJ1-2
CASSLSQGTYGYTF
TGTGCCAGCAGCTTAAGCCAGGGGACCTATGGCTACACCTTC
>few|-|17|TRBV7-2|TRBJ2-3
CASSLRGAGANTDTQYF
TGTGCCAGCAGCTTAAGGGGCGCGGGGGCGAACACAGATACGCAGTATTTT